The T cell receptor beta chain described here comes from a study of control samples from healthy donors and cancer patients. This table comes from immunoSEQ multiplex PCR, and its TCRdb copy is limited to in-frame clones, with some not included. Among 70,000 or so clones listed, approximately 94% were seen once. The CDR3 extends over 15 amino acids. Per germline, CDR1 MNHEY and CDR2 SMNVEV (reference sequence). Trimming left V 0 bases short and J 2 bases short, with 10 bases between. The sample consisted of blood. This TCR was recovered from a middle-aged woman in good health. V is TRBV27 and J is TRBJ1-1; D remains unclear. The CDR3 DNA reads TGTGCCAGCAGTTTATCAGGTGGCAGTAACACTGAAGCTTTCTTT. This gives the protein CASSLSGGSNTEAFF.